A single sample gave rise to the 32 T cell receptor beta chains below, sequenced in a study of regulatory T cells in long-lasting Graves disease. Sample time point: newly diagnosed GD, antithyroid drugs for less than 3 months. With RNA extracted from PBMCs as input, the TCR library was made. Building of the TCR beta libraries involved iRepertoire HTBI primers and Arm-PCR of CDR3 regions. TCRdb passed the multiplex PCR reads through MiXCR, listing each CDR3 protein once. Of hundreds of thousands of distinct CDR3 sequences in the sample, less than 15% were seen once. The data were also submitted as part of a second study, on T cells in Graves' hyperthyroidism and ophthalmopathy.

The sequenced sample was peripheral blood mononuclear cells (PBMCs), obtained at new diagnosis, from a patient treated with antithyroid drugs. The receptors come from a man under 40 with Graves disease.

This clonotype was seen a handful of times. Because the CDR3 is missing its conserved closing phenylalanine or tryptophan, this is likely a read error. The chain has TRBV6-2 or TRBV6-3 and TRBJ2-1; D is possibly TRBD2 (6 bases). Germline CDR1 is MNHEY and CDR2 is SVGEGT. The length of the CDR3 is 12 residues. Trimming shortened V by 6 bases and J by 9 bases, and 12 bases separated the two germline ends. CDR3: CASSLRRGEQFS. In DNA form, the CDR3 reads TGTGCCAGCAGCTTGCGGAGGGGTGAGCAGTTCTCC.

This clonotype was observed at least ten times. This CDR3 is CSARRTVSNQPQHF. CDR3 in DNA: TGCAGTGCTAGAAGGACAGTTAGCAATCAGCCCCAGCATTTT. The chain carries TRBV20-1 and TRBJ1-5; tentatively, D is TRBD1 (6 bases). CDR3 size: 14 residues. Per the germline V gene, CDR1 is DFQATT and CDR2 is SNEGSKA (reference sequence). The V and J ends lost 2 bases and 0 bases respectively, with 8 bases between them.

In this sample, this clonotype turned up many times. The rearrangement uses TRBV3-1 and TRBJ2-4; D unclear. CDR1 and CDR2 (germline): LGHDT, YNNKEL (reference sequence). This CDR3 contains 15 residues. V was pared by 1 base and J by 0 bases, with 7 bases between. The CDR3 DNA reads TGTGCCAGCAGCCAAGGCCCCAAAGCCAAAAACATTCAGTACTTC. Encoded protein: CASSQGPKAKNIQYF.

The J gene is TRBJ2-1, the V gene TRBV11-2, with unresolved D. Trimming removed 1 base at V and 6 bases at J, with 10 bases between. The V gene's germline CDR1 is SGHAT and CDR2 FQNNGV. The CDR3 has 14 amino acids. The CDR3 region is CASSLGQSRNEQFF. The CDR3 coding sequence is TGTGCCAGCAGCTTAGGTCAGAGTCGCAATGAGCAGTTCTTC.

The genes are TRBV20-1 and TRBJ2-1; 7 bases map to TRBD2. The DNA end is a closer match to TRBJ2-5, so the J assignment may be wrong. The CDR3 contains 16 residues. Germline lookup yields CDR1 DFQATT and CDR2 SNEGSKA (reference sequence). For the CDR3, the DNA is TGCAGTGCTCTCTCGGGGATAGCGGGCTCCCAAGAGACCCAGTACTTC. Protein: CSALSGIAGSQETQYF.

This clonotype was seen many times. This rearrangement joins TRBV3-1 to TRBJ2-3, with 13 bases aligning to TRBD2. CDR1 is LGHDT, CDR2 YNNKEL, per germline (reference sequence). This CDR3 is 16 amino acids long. The ends lost 3 bases at V and 4 bases at J; junction bases unmatched: 4. CDR3 DNA sequence: TGTGCCAGCAGCCACCGGACTAGCGGGAGCGCAGATACGCAGTATTTT. As protein: CASSHRTSGSADTQYF.

This clonotype came up many times. The rearrangement uses TRBV7-8 and TRBJ1-5; the D is unclear. Per the germline V gene, CDR1 is SGHVS and CDR2 is FQNEAQ. Trimming pared 1 base from V and 7 bases from J, leaving 20 bases between. This CDR3 contains 17 residues. The DNA of the CDR3 is TGTGCCAGCAGCTTAGGACTTGCGACTACGGGCTGGCAGCCCCAGCATTTT. It specifies CASSLGLATTGWQPQHF. The full variable domain, completed using reference TRBV7-8 and TRBJ1-5, is GAGVSQSPRYKVAKRGQDVALRCDPISGHVSLFWYQQALGQGPEFLTYFQNEAQLDKSGLPSDRFFAERPEGSVSTLKIQRTQQEDSAVYLCASSLGLATTGWQPQHFGDGTRLSIL.

The chain couples TRBV3-1 to TRBJ2-2; 9 bases agree with TRBD2. With V trimmed by 1 base and J by 2 bases, 2 bases remained unmatched. Germline loops: CDR1 LGHDT, CDR2 YNNKEL (reference sequence). The CDR3 loop spans 16 amino acids. CDR3 loop: CASSQGSGSNTGELFF. The CDR3 region has the DNA TGTGCCAGCAGCCAAGGTAGCGGGAGTAACACCGGGGAGCTGTTTTTT. The variable domain in full, with the rest retrieved from reference TRBV3-1 and TRBJ2-2, is DTAVSQTPKYLVTQMGNDKSIKCEQNLGHDTMYWYKQDSKKFLKIMFSYNNKELIINETVPNRFSPKSPDKAHLNLHINSLELGDSAVYFCASSQGSGSNTGELFFGEGSRLTVL.

This clonotype has a handful of counts. The chain employs TRBV5-1 and TRBJ2-7; 8 bases agree with TRBD2. The CDR3 length is 14 residues. With 3 bases clipped from V and 5 bases from J, the junction kept 7 bases outside the gene matches. Germline V lookup: CDR1 SGHRS, CDR2 YFSETQ. Here the CDR3 DNA reads TGCGCCAGCAGCTCGTCGGGTAGCGGGAACGAGCAGTACTTC. As protein: CASSSSGSGNEQYF.

This clonotype occurred many times. This chain links TRBV5-4 with TRBJ2-1, with 10 bases fitting TRBD2. The CDR3 is 15 amino acids. Germline assignment: CDR1 SGHNT and CDR2 YYREEE (reference sequence). Trimming removed 0 bases from V and 6 bases from J; junction bases left unmatched: 3. CDR3 in DNA: TGTGCCAGCAGCTTGGGGGCTAGCGGGAGCAATGAGCAGTTCTTC. Amino acid sequence: CASSLGASGSNEQFF.

To note about this clonotype: A read error may account for a junction end that differs from germline. This rearrangement joins TRBV4-1 to TRBJ1-3, with D uncertain. Germline loops: CDR1 MGHRA, CDR2 YSYEKL. The CDR3 has 17 residues. For the CDR3, the DNA is TGTGCCAGCAGCCAGCCCGATCGTTCTACTTACAGAAACACCATATATTTT. Amino acids: CASSQPDRSTYRNTIYF.

This clonotype has at least ten counts. The genes are TRBV6-1 and TRBJ1-1; no definite D call. This CDR3 contains 13 residues. Trimming shortened V by 3 bases and J by 1 base, and 6 bases separated the two germline ends. The germline V gene encodes CDR1 MNHNS and CDR2 SASEGT. In DNA, the CDR3 is TGTGCCAGCAGTGAGGACCGGAACACTGAAGCTTTCTTT. Translating it yields CASSEDRNTEAFF.

This chain connects TRBV30 to TRBJ1-5; possible D gene TRBD1, 5 bases. This CDR3 contains 15 residues. Germline CDR1 and CDR2: GTSNPN and SVGIG (reference sequence). Trimming removed 4 bases from V and 2 bases from J, with 15 bases in between. This chain's CDR3 is CAWTHGGGGNQPQHF. The CDR3 DNA reads as TGTGCCTGGACTCACGGGGGAGGAGGCAATCAGCCCCAGCATTTT.

V and J are TRBV20-1 and TRBJ2-1, with D unresolved. The CDR3 spans 13 residues. CDR1 is DFQATT and CDR2 is SNEGSKA in the germline V gene (reference sequence). Between the trimmed V and J ends, which lost 2 bases and 3 bases, there was a span of 8 bases. In nucleotides, the CDR3 is TGCAGTGCTAGACTCGTGGACTACAATGAGCAGTTCTTC. As protein: CSARLVDYNEQFF.

This clonotype was seen only a few times. It may be a read error: a sequence one base away is much more abundant. The gene calls are TRBV27 and TRBJ2-3, with TRBD2 matching over 11 bases. The J call is uncertain, as TRBJ2-1 better fits the DNA end. The germline V gene encodes CDR1 MNHEY and CDR2 SMNVEV (reference sequence). CDR3 length: 15 residues. The CDR3 protein is CASERSGLAGYGQFF. The CDR3 DNA reads as TGTGCCAGCGAAAGGTCCGGACTAGCGGGTTATGGGCAGTTCTTC.

This clonotype has only a few counts. The chain recombines TRBV28 with TRBJ2-1; TRBD1 or TRBD2 may be the D gene (5 bases each). The CDR3 sequence is 15 residues long. Trimming left V 4 bases short and J 8 bases short, with 18 bases between. Germline loops: CDR1 MDHEN, CDR2 SYDVKM. The CDR3 nucleotides are TGTGCCAGCAGTTCCGGGACCCAGAAGGTCGATGAGCAGTTCTTC. Translated: CASSSGTQKVDEQFF. Full variable domain (outside the CDR3, taken from reference TRBV28 and TRBJ2-1): DVKVTQSSRYLVKRTGEKVFLECVQDMDHENMFWYRQDPGLGLRLIYFSYDVKMKEKGDIPEGYSVSREKKERFSLILESASTNQTSMYLCASSSGTQKVDEQFFGPGTRLTVL.

This chain uses TRBV9 with TRBJ2-2; 11 nucleotides align to TRBD2. This CDR3 region has 16 residues. V lost 1 base to trimming and J lost 6 bases; unmatched junction nucleotides: 5. Germline CDR1 reads SGDLS; CDR2 reads YYNGEE. CDR3 DNA sequence: TGTGCCAGCAGCGTAACTAGCGGGAGATTAGCCGGGGAGCTGTTTTTT. Translation gives CASSVTSGRLAGELFF.

The CDR3 bases are TGTGCTAGTGGTTTGGTCCCGGGACAGGGGTACTATGGCTACACCTTC. Encoded protein: CASGLVPGQGYYGYTF. This rearrangement joins TRBV12-5 to TRBJ1-2; TRBD1 aligns across 10 bases. Germline assignment: CDR1 LGHNT and CDR2 FRNRAP. V shed 0 bases and J 3 bases; nucleotides not matched to a gene: 4. This CDR3 is 16 amino acids long. Complete variable domain (other parts from reference TRBV12-5 and TRBJ1-2): DARVTQTPRHKVTEMGQEVTMRCQPILGHNTVFWYRQTMMQGLELLAYFRNRAPLDDSGMPKDRFSAEMPDATLATLKIQPSEPRDSAVYFCASGLVPGQGYYGYTFGSGTRLTVV.

This clonotype was seen ten or more times. This chain connects TRBV20-1 to TRBJ2-7, with 7 nucleotides matching TRBD2. The CDR3 consists of 14 residues. In germline, CDR1 is DFQATT, CDR2 SNEGSKA (reference sequence). Unmatched junction bases numbered 5, after V lost 1 base and J lost 2 bases. In DNA form, the CDR3 reads TGCAGTGCTAGAGGACCCGGGGGGACCTACGAGCAGTACTTC. It codes for CSARGPGGTYEQYF.

The chain joins TRBV29-1 to TRBJ2-1, with D possibly matching TRBD2 (6 bases). Trimming shortened V by 6 bases and J by 6 bases, and 18 bases separated the two germline ends. The CDR3 is made up of 14 amino acids. Germline V gives CDR1 SQVTM, CDR2 ANQGSEA. The CDR3 DNA is TGCAGCGTAGAAAAGGGACTCCCGCGCAATGAGCAGTTCTTC. As protein: CSVEKGLPRNEQFF.

The chain couples TRBV12-3 or TRBV12-4 to TRBJ2-7; a weak D match, TRBD1 (5 bases). The length of the CDR3 is 16 residues. V was cut by 4 bases and J by 0 bases, with 16 bases left in between. CDR3 region: CASSWGSLSVSYEQYF. Here the CDR3 DNA reads TGTGCCAGCAGTTGGGGCAGTCTTTCCGTCTCCTACGAGCAGTACTTC.

This clonotype turned up a few times. This chain uses TRBV5-5 with TRBJ2-2; D might be TRBD2 (5 bases). The length of the CDR3 is 13 residues. V shed 4 bases and J shed 7 bases, with 11 bases lying between them. CDR1 and CDR2 from the germline V gene are SGHKS and YYEKEE (reference sequence). The CDR3 DNA reads as TGTGCCAGCAGCGAGGGCCATCTCGGGGAGCTGTTTTTT. Protein: CASSEGHLGELFF.

This clonotype showed up many times. The J gene is TRBJ2-7, the V gene TRBV7-2; D remains unclear. V was trimmed by 1 base and J by 4 bases, leaving 8 bases between them. From germline, CDR1 is SGHTA and CDR2 FQGNSA. This CDR3 contains 13 residues. The CDR3 bases are TGTGCCAGCAGCTTAGGTCCGGAATACGAGCAGTACTTC. Amino acids: CASSLGPEYEQYF.

V usage is TRBV10-1 and J usage is TRBJ2-5; a weak D match, TRBD1 (5 bases). Germline CDR1 and CDR2: WNHNN and SYGVQD (reference sequence). Deletions cut 3 bases from V and 5 bases from J, with 13 bases between. CDR3 length: 14 amino acids. For the CDR3, the DNA is TGCGCCAGCAGTGATGACAGTATAATGGAGACCCAGTACTTC. It codes for CASSDDSIMETQYF.

This clonotype was detected only a few times. The V call is TRBV6-1, the J call TRBJ2-7, with D maybe TRBD2 (6 bases). Trimming shortened V by 6 bases and J by 3 bases, and 12 bases separated the two germline ends. Germline loops: CDR1 MNHNS, CDR2 SASEGT. This CDR3 has 13 residues. This chain's CDR3 is CASSPAGYYEQYF. CDR3 bases: TGTGCCAGCAGCCCCGCGGGGTACTACGAGCAGTACTTC.

This clonotype was found many times. The chain has TRBV10-3 and TRBJ1-2, with 7 bases that match TRBD1. V was pared by 6 bases and J by 0 bases, with 10 bases of the junction left unmatched. The CDR3 is 16 amino acids. Germline lookup yields CDR1 ENHRY and CDR2 SYGVKD. Here the CDR3 DNA reads TGTGCCATCAGGGAGGGGGGGACAGCTTCTAACTATGGCTACACCTTC. It is translated as CAIREGGTASNYGYTF.

This clonotype appeared many times. The gene calls are TRBV2 and TRBJ2-7, with 15 nucleotides matching TRBD2. The CDR3 contains 20 residues. Germline V CDR1 and CDR2: SNHLY, FYNNEI. V dropped 6 bases and J dropped 7; count of bases not matched to a gene: 22. The CDR3 DNA sequence: TGTGCCAGCAGAAACCCTGGACTAGCGGGAGGGCCGACCAATCATCGGGAGCAGTACTTC. Residues: CASRNPGLAGGPTNHREQYF.

Points on this clonotype: This may be a read error: a much more frequent sequence differs by one nucleotide. The rearrangement uses TRBV16 and TRBJ2-3; D unresolved. Germline V gene sequence: CDR1 KGHSY, CDR2 FQNENV. This CDR3 comprises 13 residues. V dropped 7 bases and J dropped 8 bases, with 16 bases sitting between them. The CDR3 is CASTGLPDLTQYF. Here the CDR3 DNA reads TGTGCCAGCACGGGCCTCCCGGATCTTACGCAGTATTTT. Complete variable domain (other parts from reference TRBV16 and TRBJ2-3): GEEVAQTPKHLVRGEGQKAKLYCAPIKGHSYVFWYQQVLKNEFKFLISFQNENVFDETGMPKERFSAKCLPNSPCSLEIQATKLEDSAVYFCASTGLPDLTQYFGPGTRLTVL.

The rearrangement uses TRBV24-1 and TRBJ2-6; the D is unclear. The CDR3 spans 15 residues. The V end lost 3 bases, the J end lost 2 bases, and 7 bases lay between the germline ends. Germline CDR1 is KGHDR and CDR2 is SFDVKD. Here the CDR3 reads CATSDRAPGANVLTF. CDR3 nucleotides: TGTGCCACCAGTGATAGGGCCCCTGGGGCCAACGTCCTGACTTTC.

The table lists this clonotype with many counts. The rearrangement joins TRBV28 to TRBJ1-2; 7 nucleotides align to TRBD1. The trim removed 2 bases at V and 4 bases at J, leaving 4 bases unmatched. Per the germline V gene, CDR1 is MDHEN and CDR2 is SYDVKM. This CDR3 comprises 14 residues. In DNA, the CDR3 is TGTGCCAGCAGTTTAGGGACAGTACTCTATGGCTACACCTTC. Translating it yields CASSLGTVLYGYTF.

This clonotype was detected ten times or more. This sequence joins TRBV2 and TRBJ2-1, with 12 positions matching TRBD2. The J segment lost 5 bases and the V segment lost 4 bases, leaving 3 bases of the junction unmatched. The CDR3 runs to 15 residues. Germline lookup yields CDR1 SNHLY and CDR2 FYNNEI. As DNA, the CDR3 is TGTGCCAGCAGTGGACTAGCGGGAGTGGACAATGAGCAGTTCTTC. As protein: CASSGLAGVDNEQFF.

This clonotype was seen many times. The chain carries TRBV29-1 and TRBJ2-5, with 14 nucleotides matching TRBD2. This CDR3 has 19 residues. After removal of 1 base from V and 1 base from J, the junction contained 11 bases not matched to a gene. Germline loops: CDR1 SQVTM, CDR2 ANQGSEA. The chain's CDR3 is CSVEAAGLAGVKGQETQYF. The CDR3 nucleotides read TGCAGCGTTGAAGCCGCGGGACTAGCGGGAGTAAAGGGCCAAGAGACCCAGTACTTC.